A single sample is the source of the 31 T cell receptor beta chains below, sequenced in a study of T-cell reconstitution after alpha-beta-depleted transplantation in children. Preparing the TCRbeta library involved the use of unique molecular identifiers. MiXCR was run by TCRdb on the PCR reads, yielding one entry per CDR3 protein. This sample has fewer than 350,000 distinct CDR3 sequences, with around 10% found just once. The sample in question was peripheral blood, obtained 180 days after TCRalphabeta/CD19-depleted stem cell transplant. These receptor sequences come from a male patient aged 2-15 years who had a stem cell transplant for chronic granulomatous disease, so the T cells may come from the graft donor.

CDR3 loop: CSTPGQGGNEQFF. DNA of the CDR3: TGCAGTACCCCGGGACAGGGCGGTAATGAGCAGTTCTTC. The V and J genes are TRBV20-1 and TRBJ2-1, with TRBD1 matching over 9 bases. Germline V gene lookup returns CDR1 DFQATT and CDR2 SNEGSKA (reference sequence). Losses at the gene ends were 8 bases for V and 7 bases for J; bases not matched to a gene: 9. This CDR3 is 13 amino acids long.

This clonotype was found many times. J is TRBJ1-3 and V is TRBV13, with 9 bases identical to TRBD1. V lost 5 bases and J lost 3; bases outside the gene matches: 2. Germline V gives CDR1 PRHDT, CDR2 FYEKMQ (reference sequence). The CDR3 runs 14 residues. DNA of the CDR3: TGTGCCAGCAGCGGGACAGGGAGTGGAAACACCATATATTTT. This encodes CASSGTGSGNTIYF.

In its sample, this clonotype was seen many times. The V and J genes are TRBV7-2 and TRBJ2-7, with 7 bases matching TRBD2. CDR3 length: 13 residues. Germline CDR1 and CDR2: SGHTA and FQGNSA. V shed 6 bases, J shed 4 bases, and the junction held 6 bases outside the gene matches. CDR3 DNA sequence: TGTGCCAGCAGTCCCAGCGGGGCATACGAGCAGTACTTC. Protein sequence: CASSPSGAYEQYF.

The V gene is TRBV5-1, the J gene TRBJ2-6; D is possibly TRBD1 (5 bases). CDR3 length equals 16 residues. The germline V and J ends were trimmed by 4 bases and 0 bases, with 11 bases remaining between them. Germline CDR1 reads SGHRS; CDR2 reads YFSETQ. The CDR3 sequence: CASSPETASGANVLTF. CDR3 bases: TGCGCCAGCAGCCCCGAGACAGCCTCTGGGGCCAACGTCCTGACTTTC.

This clonotype was found many times. This chain links TRBV7-6 with TRBJ2-5; 8 bases line up with TRBD2. CDR1 SGHVS and CDR2 FNYEAQ come from the germline V gene. V shed 4 bases, J shed 5 bases, and the junction held 6 bases outside the gene matches. There are 14 residues in the CDR3. This CDR3 reads CASSSGRARETQYF. Here the CDR3 DNA reads TGTGCCAGCAGCTCCGGGAGGGCCAGGGAGACCCAGTACTTC.

This clonotype has just a few counts. A read error may explain this, as a much larger clone is one base away. J is TRBJ1-5 and V is TRBV7-2; TRBD1 is a possible D gene (6 bases). The CDR3 has 14 amino acids. Germline V gene lookup returns CDR1 SGHTA and CDR2 FQGNSA. The CDR3 DNA reads TGTGCCAGCAGCCGGACAGCTAGCAATCGGCCCCAGCATTTT. Encoded protein: CASSRTASNRPQHF.

There are many counts of this clonotype. This sequence joins TRBV20-1 and TRBJ1-6; perhaps TRBD1 as D (5 bases). Germline V CDR1 and CDR2: DFQATT, SNEGSKA (reference sequence). V was shortened by 1 base and J by 4 bases, with 17 bases between the two germline ends. The length of the CDR3 is 17 residues. CDR3 loop: CSARALGAGGYNSPLHF. The DNA of the CDR3 is TGCAGTGCTAGAGCGCTAGGGGCAGGAGGATATAATTCACCCCTCCACTTT.

Ten or more counts support this clonotype. The chain links TRBV5-6 to TRBJ2-7; 9 nucleotides align to TRBD1. CDR3 length: 15 residues. V lost 4 bases, J lost 0 bases, and 5 bases stayed unmatched. Germline assignment: CDR1 SGHDT and CDR2 YYEEEE. As DNA, the CDR3 is TGTGCCAGCAGCCCCTGGACAGGGGCCTCCTACGAGCAGTACTTC. Its protein is CASSPWTGASYEQYF.

About this clonotype: Being one base from a much bigger clone, this may be a read error. This CDR3 is CASRRDGLYEQCF. CDR3 DNA: TGCGCCAGCAGAAGAGACGGCCTATACGAGCAGTGCTTC. The chain recombines TRBV5-1 with TRBJ2-7; D is unresolved. CDR3 size: 13 residues. Germline CDR1 SGHRS, CDR2 YFSETQ.

This clonotype has a count of ten or more. The chain joins TRBV12-3 or TRBV12-4 to TRBJ2-3; D is possibly TRBD2 (5 bases). V lost 2 bases to trimming and J lost 8 bases, with 5 bases between them. The CDR3 sequence is 11 residues long. CDR3 coding DNA: TGTGCCAGCAGTTTAAGCGGTACGCAGTATTTT. Translation: CASSLSGTQYF.

The chain carries TRBV19 and TRBJ1-2; no firm D call. The CDR3 covers 13 residues. The germline gives CDR1 LNHDA, CDR2 SQIVND (reference sequence). Deletions cut 7 bases from V and 4 bases from J, with 13 bases between. CDR3 region: CASTRSVAYGYTF. The CDR3 DNA sequence: TGTGCCAGTACCCGGAGTGTGGCCTATGGCTACACCTTC.

This clonotype has a count of ten or more. The V gene is TRBV6-1, the J gene TRBJ1-6, with a possible D match to TRBD1 (5 bases). CDR3 length: 14 amino acids. The germline V gene encodes CDR1 MNHNS and CDR2 SASEGT. V dropped 4 bases and J dropped 11 bases, with 15 bases sitting between them. CDR3 loop: CASSGRDRATPLHF. The CDR3 DNA is TGTGCCAGCAGTGGACGGGACCGAGCTACACCCCTCCACTTT.

Details on this clonotype: A clone one base away is much larger, so this may be a read error. The genes are TRBV29-1 and TRBJ2-5; D might be TRBD2 (6 bases). This CDR3 region has 12 residues. Germline-derived CDR1 and CDR2 are SQVTM and ANQGSEA. CDR3 amino acids: CSVEAGVETQHF. Here the CDR3 DNA reads TGCAGCGTTGAAGCGGGGGTTGAGACCCAGCACTTC.

This clonotype has ten or more counts. The chain carries TRBV7-9 and TRBJ2-1; D not resolved. Germline-derived CDR1 and CDR2 are SEHNR and FQNEAQ (reference sequence). Trimming took off 10 bases at V and 8 bases at J, with 9 bases between the two ends. The CDR3 runs to 10 residues. DNA for the CDR3: TGTGCCACGAGTCGGGATGAGCAGTTCTTC. Translation: CATSRDEQFF.

Turning to this clonotype: A much more abundant neighbour one base away suggests this may be a read error. This chain uses TRBV5-1 with TRBJ2-1; TRBD2 matches at 9 bases. Germline trimming cut 4 bases from V and 6 bases from J; bases unmatched to any gene: 8. The length of the CDR3 is 15 residues. CDR1 and CDR2 (germline): SGHRS, YFSETQ. CDR3 amino acids: CASSHKSGGTNEQFF. CDR3 bases: TGCGCCAGCAGCCATAAGAGCGGGGGGACCAATGAGCAGTTCTTC.

This clonotype was recorded at least ten times. The rearrangement joins TRBV27 to TRBJ1-4; weak D call: TRBD1 (6 bases). Deletions cut 6 bases from V and 0 bases from J, with 17 bases between. The CDR3 contains 17 residues. Per germline, CDR1 MNHEY and CDR2 SMNVEV (reference sequence). CDR3 in amino acids: CASRGTGRRATNEKLFF. CDR3 nucleotides: TGTGCCAGCAGGGGAACAGGGCGTAGGGCAACTAATGAAAAACTGTTTTTT.

V gene TRBV6-1 combines with J gene TRBJ1-2, with unresolved D. Trimming left V 3 bases short and J 8 bases short, with 22 bases between. The germline V gene has CDR1 MNHNS and CDR2 SASEGT. The CDR3 is 16 residues long. The CDR3 sequence: CASSDWGGWGIEGYTF. In DNA form, the CDR3 reads TGTGCCAGCAGTGATTGGGGTGGGTGGGGTATCGAAGGCTACACCTTC.

This chain connects TRBV4-1 to TRBJ1-3; D uncertain. From germline, CDR1 is MGHRA and CDR2 YSYEKL. The V gene lost 0 bases and the J gene lost 1 base, with 13 bases spanning the gap. This CDR3 comprises 17 residues. This CDR3 is CASSQEAGKWSGNTIYF. CDR3 bases: TGCGCCAGCAGCCAAGAGGCGGGGAAATGGTCTGGAAACACCATATATTTT.

This clonotype was observed many times. The chain is built from TRBV11-2 and TRBJ2-1, with TRBD2 matching over 9 bases. Germline V CDR1 and CDR2: SGHAT, FQNNGV. Losses at the gene ends were 4 bases for V and 5 bases for J; bases not matched to a gene: 9. The CDR3 length is 16 residues. In DNA, the CDR3 is TGTGCCAGCAGCTCTCGGAGCGGGAGGCTACACAATGAGCAGTTCTTC. Encoded protein: CASSSRSGRLHNEQFF.

This clonotype was found many times. The V and J genes are TRBV6-5 and TRBJ1-1, with D possibly being TRBD1 (6 bases). The length of the CDR3 is 16 residues. The V end lost 2 bases, the J end lost 4 bases, and 17 bases lay between the germline ends. The germline V gene encodes CDR1 MNHEY and CDR2 SVGAGI. The CDR3 sequence is CASSYRGGSRGTEAFF. The CDR3, as DNA: TGTGCCAGCAGTTACCGGGGGGGCAGCCGGGGCACTGAAGCTTTCTTT.

This clonotype has at least ten counts. The rearrangement links TRBV10-3 to TRBJ2-1; the D gene is possibly TRBD2 (5 bases). CDR1 ENHRY and CDR2 SYGVKD come from the germline V gene. V gave up 3 bases and J gave up 0 bases, with 9 bases separating them. The CDR3 is 15 amino acids. CDR3 in DNA: TGTGCCATCAGTGAAGCGGCTAGCTCCTACAATGAGCAGTTCTTC. Protein sequence: CAISEAASSYNEQFF.

This clonotype was seen many times. The chain joins TRBV7-2 to TRBJ1-4; D is perhaps TRBD1 (5 bases). In germline, CDR1 is SGHTA, CDR2 FQGNSA. Trimming left V 2 bases short and J 1 base short, with 8 bases between. The CDR3 is 15 amino acids. CDR3 DNA: TGTGCCAGCAGCTTATTAAGGGGAACTAATGAAAAACTGTTTTTT. Residues: CASSLLRGTNEKLFF.

This clonotype showed up many times. CDR3 protein: CASSSHRDYINYEQYF. The CDR3 nucleotides are TGTGCCAGCAGTTCTCACCGGGACTACATAAACTACGAGCAGTACTTC. The chain has TRBV6-2 or TRBV6-3 and TRBJ2-7; TRBD2 aligns across 7 bases. The V and J ends lost 4 bases and 3 bases, in that order; junction bases with no gene match: 12. Germline V lookup: CDR1 MNHEY, CDR2 SVGEGT. The CDR3 sequence is 16 residues long.

This clonotype was counted at least ten times. The chain uses TRBV9 and TRBJ2-7; the match to TRBD1 covers 9 bases. Germline CDR1 is SGDLS and CDR2 is YYNGEE. The ends lost 4 bases at V and 6 bases at J; junction bases unmatched: 5. This CDR3 is 13 amino acids long. The CDR3 here is CASSPGQGAEQYF. CDR3 sequence (DNA): TGTGCCAGCAGCCCGGGACAGGGAGCCGAGCAGTACTTC.

This clonotype was recorded at least ten times. This chain joins TRBV7-9 and TRBJ1-2, with D possibly being TRBD1 (6 bases). The CDR3 extends over 15 amino acids. The ends were cut back, 7 bases at V and 4 bases at J, with 19 bases in the middle. CDR1 and CDR2 from the germline V gene are SEHNR and FQNEAQ (reference sequence). The CDR3 DNA reads TGTGCCAGCACCACCCTCGCAGGACAGCTCTATGGCTACACCTTC. Protein product: CASTTLAGQLYGYTF. The variable domain in full, with the rest retrieved from reference TRBV7-9 and TRBJ1-2, is DTGVSQNPRHKITKRGQNVTFRCDPISEHNRLYWYRQTLGQGPEFLTYFQNEAQLEKSRLLSDRFSAERPKGSFSTLEIQRTEQGDSAMYLCASTTLAGQLYGYTFGSGTRLTVV.

The chain uses TRBV28 and TRBJ2-1, with 11 bases matching TRBD2. V was clipped by 5 bases and J by 4 bases; unmatched bases: 16. CDR1 is MDHEN, CDR2 SYDVKM, per germline. This CDR3 is built from 19 residues. The CDR3 loop is CASSPNYVPTSGKYNEQFF. CDR3 in DNA: TGTGCCAGCAGTCCTAACTATGTTCCGACTAGCGGGAAGTACAATGAGCAGTTCTTC. Filled out from reference TRBV28 and TRBJ2-1, the complete variable domain reads DVKVTQSSRYLVKRTGEKVFLECVQDMDHENMFWYRQDPGLGLRLIYFSYDVKMKEKGDIPEGYSVSREKKERFSLILESASTNQTSMYLCASSPNYVPTSGKYNEQFFGPGTRLTVL.

This clonotype showed up many times. V is TRBV20-1 and J is TRBJ2-7, with TRBD2 identical over 10 bases. Germline-derived CDR1 and CDR2 are DFQATT and SNEGSKA (reference sequence). CDR3 size: 13 residues. J gave up 5 bases and V 7 bases, and 8 bases lay outside the gene matches. The CDR3 DNA is TGCAGTGAAGCCGGGACTAGCGTCCACGAGCAGTACTTC. As protein: CSEAGTSVHEQYF.

This clonotype was recorded many times. The gene calls are TRBV15 and TRBJ2-5; 10 positions match TRBD2. Per germline, CDR1 LNHNV and CDR2 YYDKDF (reference sequence). This CDR3 has 15 amino acids. With 5 bases clipped from V and 4 bases from J, the junction kept 7 bases outside the gene matches. DNA of the CDR3: TGTGCCACCAGCTTTAGCGGGAGGAGGGGAGAGACCCAGTACTTC. It specifies CATSFSGRRGETQYF.

In its sample, this clonotype was seen a few times. This rearrangement joins TRBV5-1 to TRBJ2-3; 10 positions match TRBD2. This CDR3 contains 16 residues. Germline trimming cut 2 bases from V and 0 bases from J; bases unmatched to any gene: 3. CDR1 is SGHRS, CDR2 YFSETQ, per germline. The CDR3 is CASSFLSGGSTDTQYF. CDR3 bases: TGCGCCAGCAGCTTCCTTAGCGGGGGGAGCACAGATACGCAGTATTTT.

This clonotype was picked up many times. The chain joins TRBV12-3 or TRBV12-4 to TRBJ2-1; D ambiguous. The CDR3 sequence is 15 residues long. The V gene lost 6 bases and the J gene lost 12 bases, with 24 bases spanning the gap. The CDR3 protein is CASSPSAVGRVGQFF. The CDR3 DNA is TGTGCCAGCAGCCCCTCGGCAGTGGGCCGTGTGGGGCAGTTCTTC.

This clonotype was counted at least ten times. J is TRBJ2-3 and V is TRBV6-5; no clear D. The CDR3 is 14 residues long. Trimming took 2 bases from V and 6 from J, leaving 12 bases between them. Germline CDR1 reads MNHEY; CDR2 reads SVGAGI. The CDR3 coding sequence is TGTGCCAGCAGTTACAAGGTCCGGACGGATACGCAGTATTTT. Translation: CASSYKVRTDTQYF.